Sequencing of this T cell receptor (beta chain) was carried out in a study of OX40 agonist ivuxolimab in advanced cancers. Comment on this clone: Its matching antigen is unknown.

The CDR3 has 13 residues. V shed 6 bases and J shed 8 bases, with 16 bases lying between them. Germline assignment: CDR1 MNHNS and CDR2 SASEGT. Overall study findings and caveats: Among expanded peripheral T cells, antigen specificity went undetermined.

Libraries were prepared by immunoSEQ multiplex PCR; TCRdb keeps only in-frame clonotypes and omits some of them. The top ten hold 6.7% of the sample, which has around 53,000 clones, 80% to 90% seen once. The chain carries TRBV6-1 and TRBJ1-2; D possibly corresponds to TRBD1 (6 bases). This receptor was obtained from an adult with an advanced solid tumor such as melanoma, head and neck, liver or kidney cancer. The sequencing here drew on CD4+ or CD8+ T cells sorted from blood, taken in a trial of the OX40 agonist ivuxolimab. The CDR3 spells CASSGTGTEGYTF. CDR3 nucleotides: TGTGCCAGCAGCGGCACAGGGACTGAAGGCTACACCTTC.